This is a list of T cell receptor beta chains from one sample in a study of Graves' ophthalmopathy and Graves' hyperthyroidism. One entry per CDR3 protein results from TCRdb running MiXCR on the multiplex PCR reads. The sample records fewer than 250,000 distinct CDR3 sequences, about 32% being singletons. Source material: peripheral blood. Source of these receptors: a man aged 45-65 years with Graves' ophthalmopathy. Both conserved end residues are part of each CDR3. Fields, in order: V gene, D gene, clone size, J gene, CDR3 DNA, CDR3 protein. D genes are given only for firm matches. Clone size is stated in some rows and not others, as once, few, many or a class when expanded.

TRBV12-3/TRBV12-4	.	many	TRBJ1-6	TGTGCCAGCAGTTTCTTTCAGGGCAGGTCACCCCTCCACTTT	CASSFFQGRSPLHF
TRBV10-3	.	.	TRBJ2-7	TGTGCCATCAGTGAGGTGGGGGCGGCTGTTTACGAGCAGTACTTC	CAISEVGAAVYEQYF
TRBV19	TRBD1	many	TRBJ1-1	TGTGCCAGTAACACACAGGGGGAAGCTTTCTTT	CASNTQGEAFF
TRBV12-3/TRBV12-4	TRBD1	.	TRBJ2-5	TGTGCCAGCAGCACAGGACAGGGGGCCGACGAAGAGACCCAGTACTTC	CASSTGQGADEETQYF
TRBV3-1	.	.	TRBJ1-1	TGTGCCAGCAGCTCCTTTACTCCGGGGCAGGGCGGATCAGGAGCTTTCTTT	CASSSFTPGQGGSGAFF
TRBV6-5	TRBD2	.	TRBJ2-7	TGTGCCAGCAGTTACGGGGGGACTACCTACGAGCAGTACTTC	CASSYGGTTYEQYF
TRBV6-2/TRBV6-3	.	many	TRBJ2-7	TGTGCCAGCAGTTACATTAACGAGCAGTACTTC	CASSYINEQYF
TRBV28	.	.	TRBJ2-7	TGTGCCAGCAGTTTAAACAGTTTCCGGGAGCCCTACGAGCAGTACTTC	CASSLNSFREPYEQYF
TRBV19	.	many	TRBJ1-1	TGTGCCAGTAGGGTGAGTGGGAACACTGAAGCTTTCTTT	CASRVSGNTEAFF
TRBV5-1	TRBD2	many	TRBJ2-5	TGCGCCAGCAGCTTGGGGACTAGCGAGTTGCAAGAGACCCAGTACTTC	CASSLGTSELQETQYF
TRBV12-3/TRBV12-4	TRBD1	few	TRBJ1-1	TGTGCCAGCCGACAGGGGGCCACTGAAGCTTTCTTT	CASRQGATEAFF
TRBV12-3/TRBV12-4	TRBD1	.	TRBJ1-5	TGTGCCACGCAGGGGGGCAATCAGCCCCAGCATTTT	CATQGGNQPQHF
TRBV28	TRBD1	many	TRBJ2-5	TGTGCCAGCAGTCGGGACAGACTCCAAGAGACCCAGTACTTC	CASSRDRLQETQYF
TRBV6-2/TRBV6-3	TRBD2	many	TRBJ2-2	TGTGCCAGCAGTGGGGTAGGGACTAGCGACACCGGGGAGCTGTTTTTT	CASSGVGTSDTGELFF
TRBV7-2	.	few	TRBJ2-5	TGTGCCAGCAGCTCGCAGGGGAAAGGGACCCAGTACTTC	CASSSQGKGTQYF
TRBV28	.	many	TRBJ2-5	TGTGCCAGCAGTCCCCGGGACGGAGAAGAGACCCAGTACTTC	CASSPRDGEETQYF
TRBV6-5	.	.	TRBJ2-7	TGTGCCAGCAGTTACGGGGGGGCTTACTACGAGCAGTACTTC	CASSYGGAYYEQYF
TRBV6-5	TRBD2	many	TRBJ2-5	TGTGCCAGCAGCCCTGCCGTGCGGGAGTTCGAGACCCAGTACTTC	CASSPAVREFETQYF
TRBV29-1	.	many	TRBJ2-5	TGCAGCGTTGAATCCCCCTTCGGCGGAAGGGAGACCCAGTACTTC	CSVESPFGGRETQYF
TRBV6-5	.	many	TRBJ2-7	TGTGCCAGCAGACCCGCGACAGTAACCTCCTACGAGCAGTACTTC	CASRPATVTSYEQYF
TRBV27	.	.	TRBJ1-6	TGTGCCAGCGGGGGCTGGAGCTCACCCCTCCACTTT	CASGGWSSPLHF
TRBV12-5	.	many	TRBJ1-1	TGTGCTAGTGTCCAGGACCGGTTCTTGAACACTGAAGCTTTCTTT	CASVQDRFLNTEAFF
TRBV4-2	.	.	TRBJ2-4	TGTGCCAGCAGCCAAGAGACAGTCCTAGCCAAAAACATTCAGTACTTC	CASSQETVLAKNIQYF
TRBV7-3	.	.	TRBJ2-2	TGTGCCAGCAGCTTAATTGGGGGGGCAAACACCGGGGAGCTGTTTTTT	CASSLIGGANTGELFF